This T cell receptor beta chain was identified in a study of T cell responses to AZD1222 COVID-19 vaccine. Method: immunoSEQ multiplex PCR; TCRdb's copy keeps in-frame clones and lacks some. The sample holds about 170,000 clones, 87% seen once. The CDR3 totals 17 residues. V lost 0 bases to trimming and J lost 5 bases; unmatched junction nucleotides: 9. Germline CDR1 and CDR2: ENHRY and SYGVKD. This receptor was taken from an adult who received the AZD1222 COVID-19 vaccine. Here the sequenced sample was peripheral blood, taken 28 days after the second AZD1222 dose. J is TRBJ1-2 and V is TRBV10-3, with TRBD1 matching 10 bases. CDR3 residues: CAISESTGGSAGYGYTF. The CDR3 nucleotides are TGTGCCATCAGTGAGTCGACAGGGGGCTCAGCTGGGTATGGCTACACCTTC.